The 14 T cell receptor beta chains listed next were all sequenced from one sample in a study of shared clonotypes between healthy human individuals. Profiled with immunoSEQ multiplex PCR; TCRdb holds only in-frame clones, not every one. This sample has around 2.5 million clones, with roughly 93% found just once. The sample consisted of naive CD4+ T cells from PBMCs. This sample's subset: CD45RA+ positively selected. The source of these receptors is a man aged 18 to 30 in good health. Some clones in this sample may be carry-over from other donors' samples.

CDR3 coding DNA: TGTGCCAGCAGCTTAGCCCTCGCAGGGCATGCTTTCTTT. Encoded protein: CASSLALAGHAFF. This chain links TRBV7-6 with TRBJ1-1; possibly TRBD1 for D (5 bases). Germline V CDR1 and CDR2: SGHVS, FNYEAQ. The CDR3 has 13 residues. With 0 bases removed from V and 11 bases from J, the gap between germline ends came to 13 bases.

The chain combines TRBV27 with TRBJ2-2; D gene ambiguous. The CDR3 extends over 15 amino acids. Germline values: CDR1 MNHEY, CDR2 SMNVEV (reference sequence). Trimming left V 6 bases short and J 2 bases short, with 13 bases between. CDR3 DNA sequence: TGTGCCAGCAGCAAAGTGGCGTTCAACACCGGGGAGCTGTTTTTT. Translation gives CASSKVAFNTGELFF.

The CDR3 DNA reads as TGCAGCGTTGCTCCGCAGTACAACTATGGCTACACCTTC. Its translation is CSVAPQYNYGYTF. The rearrangement links TRBV29-1 to TRBJ1-2; no clear D. CDR1 is SQVTM, CDR2 ANQGSEA, per germline. The CDR3 covers 13 residues. Trimming removed 4 bases from V and 2 bases from J, with 11 bases in between.

The chain has TRBV18 and TRBJ1-1; 11 bases agree with TRBD1. The CDR3 runs to 15 residues. Germline V gene lookup returns CDR1 KGHSH and CDR2 LQKENI. Trimming removed 4 bases from V and 4 bases from J; junction bases left unmatched: 5. CDR3 in amino acids: CASSLKGQGGTEAFF. CDR3 nucleotide sequence: TGTGCCAGCTCACTCAAGGGACAGGGGGGCACTGAAGCTTTCTTT.

This clone was observed a single time. In the same sample, other DNA sequences code for this CDR3. The chain links TRBV7-2 to TRBJ2-1; D ambiguous. The CDR3 contains 12 residues. The germline V gene encodes CDR1 SGHTA and CDR2 FQGNSA. Trimming removed 0 bases at V and 8 bases at J, with 5 bases between. The DNA for the CDR3 is TGTGCCAGCAGCTTAGCTGGGTATGAGCAGTTCTTC. Its translation: CASSLAGYEQFF.

This sequence joins TRBV7-9 and TRBJ2-5, with D uncertain. The CDR3 is 15 residues long. V lost 4 bases, J lost 2 bases, and 14 bases lay in between. CDR1 is SEHNR, CDR2 FQNEAQ, per germline (reference sequence). CDR3: CASSSLGGVQETQYF. DNA of the CDR3: TGTGCCAGCAGCTCCCTAGGTGGGGTACAAGAGACCCAGTACTTC. Full variable domain (missing parts from reference TRBV7-9 and TRBJ2-5): DTGVSQNPRHKITKRGQNVTFRCDPISEHNRLYWYRQTLGQGPEFLTYFQNEAQLEKSRLLSDRFSAERPKGSFSTLEIQRTEQGDSAMYLCASSSLGGVQETQYFGPGTRLLVL.

This clone has only one observation. This sequence joins TRBV6-1 and TRBJ2-1; maybe TRBD1 (5 bases). The CDR3 is made up of 13 amino acids. Per germline, CDR1 MNHNS and CDR2 SASEGT. The V end lost 4 bases, the J end lost 5 bases, and 9 bases lay between the germline ends. For the CDR3, the DNA is TGTGCCAGCAGTGCAGGGCTCGACAATGAGCAGTTCTTC. This translates into CASSAGLDNEQFF.

The gene calls are TRBV28 and TRBJ2-4, with TRBD2 identical over 11 bases. J lost 7 bases, V lost 5 bases, and 10 bases had no gene match. Germline CDR1 MDHEN, CDR2 SYDVKM. The CDR3 totals 16 residues. CDR3 in DNA: TGTGCCAGCAGTCCACCCCGACTAGCGGGAACGAACATTCAGTACTTC. It translates to CASSPPRLAGTNIQYF.

The chain has TRBV7-9 and TRBJ2-5; the D gene is possibly TRBD1 (5 bases). The end of the DNA aligns better with TRBJ2-7, so the J call may be wrong. Germline CDR1 is SEHNR and CDR2 is FQNEAQ (reference sequence). The CDR3 is 14 residues long. The CDR3: CASSLGSQGYEQYF. The CDR3 nucleotides read TGTGCCAGCAGCTTAGGGTCGCAGGGCTACGAGCAGTACTTC.

V gene TRBV2 combines with J gene TRBJ2-3, with 8 bases lining up with TRBD1. Germline assignment: CDR1 SNHLY and CDR2 FYNNEI. The J segment lost 6 bases and the V segment lost 6 bases, leaving 11 bases of the junction unmatched. CDR3 length equals 15 residues. CDR3 nucleotides: TGTGCCAGCAGAAGCCGGGACAGGCCATCCGATACGCAGTATTTT. Protein sequence: CASRSRDRPSDTQYF.

V usage is TRBV5-8 and J usage is TRBJ2-3; TRBD2 aligns across 10 bases. The CDR3 is 18 residues long. V was clipped by 1 base and J by 6 bases; unmatched bases: 14. Per the germline V gene, CDR1 is SGHTS and CDR2 is YDEGEE. The CDR3 coding sequence is TGTGCCAGCAGCTTGCTGTTGACTAGCGGGTATCAGAGGGATACGCAGTATTTT. This encodes CASSLLLTSGYQRDTQYF.

V gene TRBV5-1 combines with J gene TRBJ2-7; TRBD1 matches 7 bases. This CDR3 has 13 residues. CDR1 is SGHRS and CDR2 is YFSETQ in the germline V gene. Losses at the gene ends were 0 bases for V and 6 bases for J; bases not matched to a gene: 3. The CDR3 region has the DNA TGCGCCAGCAGCTTGGATAGGGGGCTCGAGCAGTACTTC. Translated, it gives CASSLDRGLEQYF. The variable domain in full, completed from reference TRBV5-1 and TRBJ2-7, reads KAGVTQTPRYLIKTRGQQVTLSCSPISGHRSVSWYQQTPGQGLQFLFEYFSETQRNKGNFPGRFSGRQFSNSRSEMNVSTLELGDSALYLCASSLDRGLEQYFGPGTRLTVT.

The CDR3 DNA reads as TGTGCCAGTAGACCAGGGACAGGGTCTGGTCAGCCCCAGCATTTT. The encoded protein is CASRPGTGSGQPQHF. The chain uses TRBV19 and TRBJ1-5; 9 bases are shared with TRBD1. This CDR3 has 15 residues. J was trimmed by 6 bases and V by 6 bases; bases with no gene match: 9. The germline gives CDR1 LNHDA, CDR2 SQIVND (reference sequence).

This clone was observed a few times. The chain uses TRBV10-3 and TRBJ1-2; TRBD1 is a possible D gene (5 bases). Germline V gene data show CDR1 as ENHRY and CDR2 as SYGVKD. The CDR3 spans 14 residues. V was pared by 4 bases and J by 4 bases, with 13 bases between. In DNA form, the CDR3 reads TGTGCCATCAGTGCGGGAGAGACAGCCTATGGCTACACCTTC. Translated, it gives CAISAGETAYGYTF.